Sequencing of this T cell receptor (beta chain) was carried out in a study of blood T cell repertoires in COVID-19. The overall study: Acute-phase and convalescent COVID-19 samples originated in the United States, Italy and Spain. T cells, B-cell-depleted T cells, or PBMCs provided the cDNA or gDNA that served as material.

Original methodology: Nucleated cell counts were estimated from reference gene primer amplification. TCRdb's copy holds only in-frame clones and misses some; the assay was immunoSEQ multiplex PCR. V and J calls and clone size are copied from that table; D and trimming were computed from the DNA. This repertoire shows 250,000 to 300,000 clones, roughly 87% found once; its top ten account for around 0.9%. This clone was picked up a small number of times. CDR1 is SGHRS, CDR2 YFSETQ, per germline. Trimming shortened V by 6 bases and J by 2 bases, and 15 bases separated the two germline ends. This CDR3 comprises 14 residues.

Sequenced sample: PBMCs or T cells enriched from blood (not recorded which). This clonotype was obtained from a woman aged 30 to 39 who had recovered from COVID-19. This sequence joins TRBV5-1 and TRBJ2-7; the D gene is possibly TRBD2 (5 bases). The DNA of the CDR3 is TGCGCCAGCAACCAAGGACTGCGACCCTACGAGCAGTACTTC. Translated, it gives CASNQGLRPYEQYF.